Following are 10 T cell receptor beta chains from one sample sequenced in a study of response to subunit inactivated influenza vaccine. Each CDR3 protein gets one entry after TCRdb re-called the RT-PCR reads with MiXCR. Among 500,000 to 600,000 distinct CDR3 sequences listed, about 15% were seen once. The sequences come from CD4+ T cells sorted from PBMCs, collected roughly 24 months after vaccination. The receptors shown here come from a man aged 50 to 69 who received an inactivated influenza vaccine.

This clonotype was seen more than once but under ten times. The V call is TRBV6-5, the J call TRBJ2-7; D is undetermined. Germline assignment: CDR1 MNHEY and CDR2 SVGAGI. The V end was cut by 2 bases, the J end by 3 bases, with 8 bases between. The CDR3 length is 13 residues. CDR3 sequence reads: CASSYRWGYEQYF. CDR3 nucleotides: TGTGCCAGCAGTTACCGCTGGGGCTACGAGCAGTACTTC.

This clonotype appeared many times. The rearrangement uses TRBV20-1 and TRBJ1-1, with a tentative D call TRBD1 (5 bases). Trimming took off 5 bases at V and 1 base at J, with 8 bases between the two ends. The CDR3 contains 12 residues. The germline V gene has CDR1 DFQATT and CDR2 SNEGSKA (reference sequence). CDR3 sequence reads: CSAEGRNTEAFF. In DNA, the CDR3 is TGCAGTGCTGAGGGGCGGAACACTGAAGCTTTCTTT.

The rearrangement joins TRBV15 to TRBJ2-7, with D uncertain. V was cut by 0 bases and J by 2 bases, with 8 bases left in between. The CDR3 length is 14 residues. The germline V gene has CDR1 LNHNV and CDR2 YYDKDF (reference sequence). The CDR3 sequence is CATSRDNGAYEQYF. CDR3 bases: TGTGCCACCAGCAGAGACAACGGCGCCTACGAGCAGTACTTC.

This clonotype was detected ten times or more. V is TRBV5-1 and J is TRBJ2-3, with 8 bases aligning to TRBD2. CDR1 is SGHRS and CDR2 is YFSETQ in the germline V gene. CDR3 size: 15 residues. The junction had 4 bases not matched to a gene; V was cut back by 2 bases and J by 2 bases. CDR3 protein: CASSFRGGLTDTQYF. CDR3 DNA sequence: TGCGCCAGCAGCTTCCGCGGGGGGCTCACAGATACGCAGTATTTT.

CDR3 amino acids: CSARDGVLLAAKPYEQYF. The CDR3, as DNA: TGCAGTGCTAGAGATGGGGTATTACTAGCGGCTAAACCCTACGAGCAGTACTTC. The J gene is TRBJ2-7, the V gene TRBV20-1; TRBD2 matches 8 bases. Trimming at V came to 0 bases and at J to 2 bases, leaving 15 bases not matched to a gene. Germline values: CDR1 DFQATT, CDR2 SNEGSKA (reference sequence). This CDR3 comprises 18 residues.

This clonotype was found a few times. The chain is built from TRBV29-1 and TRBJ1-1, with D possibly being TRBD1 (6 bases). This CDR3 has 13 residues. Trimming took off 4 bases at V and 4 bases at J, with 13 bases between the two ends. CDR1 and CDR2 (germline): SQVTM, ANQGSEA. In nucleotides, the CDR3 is TGCAGCGTTGGGCTAAGGGGGGGCACTGAAGCTTTCTTT. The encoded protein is CSVGLRGGTEAFF.

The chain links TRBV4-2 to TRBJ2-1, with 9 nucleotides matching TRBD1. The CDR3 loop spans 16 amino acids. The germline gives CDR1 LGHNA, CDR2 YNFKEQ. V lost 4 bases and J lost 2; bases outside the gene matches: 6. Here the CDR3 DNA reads TGTGCCAGCAGCCTTCGACAGGGGGGTGCCTACAATGAGCAGTTCTTC. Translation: CASSLRQGGAYNEQFF.

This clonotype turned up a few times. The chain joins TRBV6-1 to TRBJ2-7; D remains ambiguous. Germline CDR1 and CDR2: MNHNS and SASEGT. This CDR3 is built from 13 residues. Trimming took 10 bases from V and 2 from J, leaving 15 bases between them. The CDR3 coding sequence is TGTGCCACCTTAAGACTTGCCCCCTACGAGCAGTACTTC. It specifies CATLRLAPYEQYF.

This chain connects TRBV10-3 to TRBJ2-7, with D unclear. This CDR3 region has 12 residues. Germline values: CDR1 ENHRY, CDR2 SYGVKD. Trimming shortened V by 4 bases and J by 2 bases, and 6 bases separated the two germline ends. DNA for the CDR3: TGTGCCATCAGTGCGAAAACCTACGAGCAGTACTTC. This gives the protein CAISAKTYEQYF.

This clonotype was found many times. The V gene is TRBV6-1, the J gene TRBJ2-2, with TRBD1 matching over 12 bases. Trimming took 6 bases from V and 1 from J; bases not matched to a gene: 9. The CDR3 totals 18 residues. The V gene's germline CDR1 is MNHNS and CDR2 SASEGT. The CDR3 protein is CASRPGTGGAGNTGELFF. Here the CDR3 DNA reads TGTGCCAGCAGACCCGGGACAGGGGGCGCGGGGAACACCGGGGAGCTGTTTTTT.